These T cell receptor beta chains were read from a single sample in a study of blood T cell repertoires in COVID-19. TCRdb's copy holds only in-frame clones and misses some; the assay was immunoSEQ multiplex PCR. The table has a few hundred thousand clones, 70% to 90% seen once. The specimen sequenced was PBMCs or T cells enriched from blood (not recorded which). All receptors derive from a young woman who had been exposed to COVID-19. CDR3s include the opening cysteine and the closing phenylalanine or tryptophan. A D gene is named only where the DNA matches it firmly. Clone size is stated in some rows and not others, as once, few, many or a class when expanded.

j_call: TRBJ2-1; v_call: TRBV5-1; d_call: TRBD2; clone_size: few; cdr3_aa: CASSLDSWTSGEQFF; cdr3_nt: TGCGCCAGCAGCTTGGACTCCTGGACTAGCGGTGAGCAGTTCTTC
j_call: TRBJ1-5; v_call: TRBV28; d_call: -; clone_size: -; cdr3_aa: CASSYRAVSNQPQHF; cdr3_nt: TGTGCCAGCAGTTACAGGGCGGTTAGCAATCAGCCCCAGCATTTT
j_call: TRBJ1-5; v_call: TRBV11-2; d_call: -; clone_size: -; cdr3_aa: CASSLEGRGNQPQHF; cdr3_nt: TGTGCCAGCAGCTTAGAAGGCAGGGGCAATCAGCCCCAGCATTTT
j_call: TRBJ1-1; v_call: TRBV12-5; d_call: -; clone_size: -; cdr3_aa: CASGFGTEAFF; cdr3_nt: TGTGCTAGTGGTTTCGGTACTGAAGCTTTCTTT
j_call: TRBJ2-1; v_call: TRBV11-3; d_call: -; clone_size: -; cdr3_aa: CASSLDSARTQQFF; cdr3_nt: TGTGCCAGCAGCTTAGATTCGGCTAGGACTCAGCAGTTCTTC
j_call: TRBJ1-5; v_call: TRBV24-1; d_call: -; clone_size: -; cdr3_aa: CATSVGVNQPQHF; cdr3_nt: TGTGCCACCAGTGTAGGAGTCAATCAGCCCCAGCATTTT
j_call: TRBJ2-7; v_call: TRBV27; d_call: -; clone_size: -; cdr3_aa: CASSLRQASYEQYF; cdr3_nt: TGTGCCAGCAGTTTAAGACAGGCTTCCTACGAGCAGTACTTC
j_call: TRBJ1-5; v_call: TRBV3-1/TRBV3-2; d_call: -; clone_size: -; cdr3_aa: CASSQDLTDDNQPQHF; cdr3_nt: TGTGCCAGCAGCCAAGATCTAACTGATGATAATCAGCCCCAGCATTTT
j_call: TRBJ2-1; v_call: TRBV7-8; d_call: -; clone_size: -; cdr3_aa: CASINYNEQFF; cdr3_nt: TGTGCCAGCATCAATTACAATGAGCAGTTCTTC
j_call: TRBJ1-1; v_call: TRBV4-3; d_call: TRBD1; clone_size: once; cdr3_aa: CASSYAQGGTEAFF; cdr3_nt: TGCGCCAGCAGCTATGCACAGGGGGGGACTGAAGCTTTCTTT
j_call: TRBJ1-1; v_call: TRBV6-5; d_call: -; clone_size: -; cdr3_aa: CASSRYDEAFF; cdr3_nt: TGTGCCAGCAGTCGGTATGATGAAGCTTTCTTT
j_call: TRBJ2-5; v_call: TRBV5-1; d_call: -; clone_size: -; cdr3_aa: CASSLARYQETQYF; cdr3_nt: TGCGCCAGCAGCTTGGCCAGGTACCAAGAGACCCAGTACTTC
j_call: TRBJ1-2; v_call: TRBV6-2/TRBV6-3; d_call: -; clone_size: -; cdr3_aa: CASSYGRDYGYTF; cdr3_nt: TGTGCCAGCAGTTATGGCAGGGACTATGGCTACACCTTC
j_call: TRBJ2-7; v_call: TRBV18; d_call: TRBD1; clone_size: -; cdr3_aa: CASSPPGQGYEQYF; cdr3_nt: TGTGCCAGCTCTCCCCCTGGACAGGGCTACGAGCAGTACTTC
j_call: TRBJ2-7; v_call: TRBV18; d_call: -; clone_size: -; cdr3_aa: CASSRRVGSGYEQYF; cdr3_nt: TGTGCCAGCTCTAGACGAGTCGGATCGGGCTACGAGCAGTACTTC
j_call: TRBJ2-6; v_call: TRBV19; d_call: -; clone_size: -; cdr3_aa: CASSMGGIGANVLTF; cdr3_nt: TGTGCCAGTAGTATGGGGGGAATTGGGGCCAACGTCCTGACTTTC
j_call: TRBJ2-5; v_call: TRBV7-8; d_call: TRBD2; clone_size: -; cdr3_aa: CASSPYLAGGLKETQYF; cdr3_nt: TGTGCCAGCAGCCCATACTTAGCGGGAGGACTAAAAGAGACCCAGTACTTC
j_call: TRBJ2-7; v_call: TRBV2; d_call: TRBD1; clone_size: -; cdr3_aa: CASRSTGQSTYEQYF; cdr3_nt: TGTGCCAGCAGATCTACGGGACAGAGCACCTACGAGCAGTACTTC
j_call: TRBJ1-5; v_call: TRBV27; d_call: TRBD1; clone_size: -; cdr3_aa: CASRRTGDAAQPQHF; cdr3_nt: TGTGCCAGCAGACGTACAGGGGATGCCGCTCAGCCCCAGCATTTT
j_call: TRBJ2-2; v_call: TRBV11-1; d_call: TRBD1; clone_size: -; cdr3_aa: CASSLDTHRGTGELFF; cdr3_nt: TGTGCCAGCAGCCTCGACACCCACAGGGGCACCGGGGAGCTGTTTTTT
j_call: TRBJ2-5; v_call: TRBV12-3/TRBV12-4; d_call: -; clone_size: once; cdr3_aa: CASSVQETQYF; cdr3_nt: TGTGCCAGCAGTGTACAAGAGACCCAGTACTTC
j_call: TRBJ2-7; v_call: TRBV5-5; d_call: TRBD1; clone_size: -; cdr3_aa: CASSSGQGREQYF; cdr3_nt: TGTGCCAGCAGCTCAGGACAGGGTCGCGAGCAGTACTTC
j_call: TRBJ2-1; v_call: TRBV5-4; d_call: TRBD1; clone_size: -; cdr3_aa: CASSLESGGEQFF; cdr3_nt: TGTGCCAGCAGCTTGGAGTCAGGGGGTGAGCAGTTCTTC
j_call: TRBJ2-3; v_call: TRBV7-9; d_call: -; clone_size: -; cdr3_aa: CASSLAQFTDTQYF; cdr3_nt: TGTGCCAGCAGCTTAGCGCAGTTCACAGATACGCAGTATTTT
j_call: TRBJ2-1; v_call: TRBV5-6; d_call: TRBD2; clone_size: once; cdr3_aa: CASSLVGPQRGEQFF; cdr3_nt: TGTGCCAGCAGCTTGGTGGGCCCCCAGCGGGGTGAGCAGTTCTTC
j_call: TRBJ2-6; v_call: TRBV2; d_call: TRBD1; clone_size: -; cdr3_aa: CASPDRAKSSGANVLTF; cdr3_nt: TGTGCCAGCCCCGACAGGGCAAAAAGCTCTGGGGCCAACGTCCTGACTTTC
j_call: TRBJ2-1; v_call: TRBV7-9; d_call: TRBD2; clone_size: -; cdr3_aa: CASSLVASGGPNMRNEQFF; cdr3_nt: TGTGCCAGCAGCTTAGTAGCTAGCGGGGGGCCAAACATGCGCAATGAGCAGTTCTTC
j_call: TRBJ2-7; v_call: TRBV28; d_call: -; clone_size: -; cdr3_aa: CASRSQGYEQYF; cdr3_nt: TGTGCCAGCAGATCACAGGGCTACGAGCAGTACTTC
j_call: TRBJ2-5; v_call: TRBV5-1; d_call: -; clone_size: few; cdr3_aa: CASSTDRALAGRGETQYF; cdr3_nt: TGCGCCAGTAGTACGGACAGGGCCCTAGCGGGGAGAGGAGAGACCCAGTACTTC
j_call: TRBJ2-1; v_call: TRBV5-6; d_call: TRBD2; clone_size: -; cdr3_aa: CASSLWTIAGDSYNEQFF; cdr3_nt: TGTGCCAGCAGCCTCTGGACTATAGCGGGAGACTCCTACAATGAGCAGTTCTTC
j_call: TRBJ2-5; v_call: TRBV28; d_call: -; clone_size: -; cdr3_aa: CASSLGPRVAQYF; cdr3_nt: TGTGCCAGCAGTTTGGGGCCTCGGGTGGCCCAGTACTTC
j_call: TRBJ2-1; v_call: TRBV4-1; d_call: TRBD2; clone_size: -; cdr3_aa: CASSQQGLAGVREQFF; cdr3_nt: TGCGCCAGCAGCCAGCAAGGACTAGCGGGGGTACGAGAGCAGTTCTTC